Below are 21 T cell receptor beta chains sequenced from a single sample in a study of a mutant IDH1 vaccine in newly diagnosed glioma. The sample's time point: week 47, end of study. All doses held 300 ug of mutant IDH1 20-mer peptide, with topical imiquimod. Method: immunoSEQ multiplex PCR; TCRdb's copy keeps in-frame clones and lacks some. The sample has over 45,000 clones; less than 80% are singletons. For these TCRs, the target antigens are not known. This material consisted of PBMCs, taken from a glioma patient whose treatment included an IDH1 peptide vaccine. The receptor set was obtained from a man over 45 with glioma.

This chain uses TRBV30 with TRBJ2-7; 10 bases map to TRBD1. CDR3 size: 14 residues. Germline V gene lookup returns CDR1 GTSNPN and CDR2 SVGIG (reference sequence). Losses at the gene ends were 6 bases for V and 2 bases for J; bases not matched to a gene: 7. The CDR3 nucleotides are TGTGCCTGTCCGGGACAGGGGTCCCCCTACGAGCAGTACTTC. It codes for CACPGQGSPYEQYF. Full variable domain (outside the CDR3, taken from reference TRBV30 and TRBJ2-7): SQTIHQWPATLVQPVGSPLSLECTVEGTSNPNLYWYRQAAGRGLQLLFYSVGIGQISSEVPQNLSASRPQDRQFILSSKKLLLSDSGFYLCACPGQGSPYEQYFGPGTRLTVT.

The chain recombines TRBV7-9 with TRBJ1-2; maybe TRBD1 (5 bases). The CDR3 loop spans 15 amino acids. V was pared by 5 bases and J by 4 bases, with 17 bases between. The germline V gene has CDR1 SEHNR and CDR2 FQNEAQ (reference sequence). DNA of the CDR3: TGTGCCAGCAGCCCGTCAGGGCCCAGAATCTATGGCTACACCTTC. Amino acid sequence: CASSPSGPRIYGYTF.

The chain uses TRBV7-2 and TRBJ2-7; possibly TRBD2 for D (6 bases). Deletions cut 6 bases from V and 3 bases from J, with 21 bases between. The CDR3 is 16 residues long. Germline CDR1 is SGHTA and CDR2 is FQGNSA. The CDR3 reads CASSPSGTRERYEQYF. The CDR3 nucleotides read TGTGCCAGCAGTCCATCCGGGACTCGGGAACGCTACGAGCAGTACTTC.

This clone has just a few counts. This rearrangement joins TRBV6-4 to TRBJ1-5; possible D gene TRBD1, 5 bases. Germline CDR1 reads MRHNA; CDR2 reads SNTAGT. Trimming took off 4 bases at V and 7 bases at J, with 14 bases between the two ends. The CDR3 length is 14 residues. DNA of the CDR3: TGTGCCAGCAGTGTAGAGGGGCAAGGGCAGCCCCAGCATTTT. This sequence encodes CASSVEGQGQPQHF.

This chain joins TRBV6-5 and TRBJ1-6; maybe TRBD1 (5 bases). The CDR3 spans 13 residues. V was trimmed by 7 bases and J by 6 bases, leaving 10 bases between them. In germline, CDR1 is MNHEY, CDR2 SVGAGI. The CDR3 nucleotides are TGTGCCAGCATGGGGCCCCTTAATTCACCCCTCCACTTT. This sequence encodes CASMGPLNSPLHF.

The CDR3 spells CASSPPGAQNQPQHF. CDR3 bases: TGTGCCAGCTCACCACCAGGGGCACAAAATCAGCCCCAGCATTTT. The chain recombines TRBV18 with TRBJ1-5; a weak D match, TRBD1 (5 bases). The length of the CDR3 is 15 residues. Trimming left V 0 bases short and J 4 bases short, with 10 bases between. Looked up from germline, CDR1 is KGHSH and CDR2 is LQKENI.

Here the CDR3 DNA reads TGTGCCAGCAGCCCAAGACAGGGCTTCGCCTACGAGCAGTACTTC. It translates to CASSPRQGFAYEQYF. This rearrangement joins TRBV13 to TRBJ2-7, with TRBD1 matching 7 bases. V lost 5 bases to trimming and J lost 2 bases; unmatched junction nucleotides: 9. Looked up from germline, CDR1 is PRHDT and CDR2 is FYEKMQ (reference sequence). The CDR3 contains 15 residues.

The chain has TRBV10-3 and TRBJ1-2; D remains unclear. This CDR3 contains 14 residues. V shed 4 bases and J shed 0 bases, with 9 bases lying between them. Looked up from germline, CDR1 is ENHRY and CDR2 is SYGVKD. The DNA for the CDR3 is TGTGCCATCAGTGTCGACCCAGCTAACTATGGCTACACCTTC. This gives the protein CAISVDPANYGYTF.

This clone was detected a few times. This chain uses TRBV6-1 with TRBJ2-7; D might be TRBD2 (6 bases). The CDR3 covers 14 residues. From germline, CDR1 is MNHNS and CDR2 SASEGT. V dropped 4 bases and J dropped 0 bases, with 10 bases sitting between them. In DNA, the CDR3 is TGTGCCAGCAGTGTGGGGGGTAGCTCCTACGAGCAGTACTTC. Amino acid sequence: CASSVGGSSYEQYF.

The CDR3 sequence is CASKPGRTRYNEQFF. The DNA for the CDR3 is TGTGCCAGCAAACCGGGACGGACCCGATACAATGAGCAGTTCTTC. The rearrangement links TRBV7-9 to TRBJ2-1; tentatively, D is TRBD1 or TRBD2 (5 bases each). Trimming pared 7 bases from V and 4 bases from J, leaving 17 bases between. The V gene's germline CDR1 is SEHNR and CDR2 FQNEAQ (reference sequence). The CDR3 is made up of 15 amino acids.

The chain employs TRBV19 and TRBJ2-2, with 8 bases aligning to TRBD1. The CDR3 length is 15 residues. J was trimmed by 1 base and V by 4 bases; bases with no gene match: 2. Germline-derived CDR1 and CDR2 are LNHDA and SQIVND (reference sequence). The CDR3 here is CASSTGQGNTGELFF. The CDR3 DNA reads TGTGCCAGTAGTACAGGACAGGGGAACACCGGGGAGCTGTTTTTT.

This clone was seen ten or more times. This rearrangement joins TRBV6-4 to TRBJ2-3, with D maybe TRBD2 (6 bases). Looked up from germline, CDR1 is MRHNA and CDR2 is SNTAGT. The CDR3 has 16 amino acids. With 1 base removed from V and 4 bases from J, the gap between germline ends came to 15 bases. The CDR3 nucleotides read TGTGCCAGCAGTGACTGGTCGGCGGGGATGCCAGATACGCAGTATTTT. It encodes CASSDWSAGMPDTQYF.

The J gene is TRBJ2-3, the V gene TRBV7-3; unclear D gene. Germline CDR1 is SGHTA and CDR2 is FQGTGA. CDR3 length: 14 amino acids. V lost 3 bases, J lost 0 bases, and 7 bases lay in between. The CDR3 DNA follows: TGTGCCAGCAGCTTTTTTCCTAGCACAGATACGCAGTATTTT. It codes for CASSFFPSTDTQYF.

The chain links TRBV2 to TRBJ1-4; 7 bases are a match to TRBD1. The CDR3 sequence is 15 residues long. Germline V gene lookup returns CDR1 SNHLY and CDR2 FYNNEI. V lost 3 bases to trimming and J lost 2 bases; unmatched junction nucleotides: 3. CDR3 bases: TGTGCCAGCAGTGACGAACAGGGGACTAATGAAAAACTGTTTTTT. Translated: CASSDEQGTNEKLFF.

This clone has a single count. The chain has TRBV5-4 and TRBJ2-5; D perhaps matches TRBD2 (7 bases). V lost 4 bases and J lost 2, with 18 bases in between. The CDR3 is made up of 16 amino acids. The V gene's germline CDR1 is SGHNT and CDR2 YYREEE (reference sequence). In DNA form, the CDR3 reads TGTGCCAGCAGCCCCTTCCCAAGGGGGGGGCAAGAGACCCAGTACTTC. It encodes CASSPFPRGGQETQYF.

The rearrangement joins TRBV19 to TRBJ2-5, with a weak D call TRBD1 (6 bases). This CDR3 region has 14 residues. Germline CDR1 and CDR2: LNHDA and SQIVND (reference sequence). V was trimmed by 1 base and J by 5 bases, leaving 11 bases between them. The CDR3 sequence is CASSIGWGQETQYF. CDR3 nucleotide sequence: TGTGCCAGTAGTATAGGGTGGGGGCAGGAGACCCAGTACTTC.

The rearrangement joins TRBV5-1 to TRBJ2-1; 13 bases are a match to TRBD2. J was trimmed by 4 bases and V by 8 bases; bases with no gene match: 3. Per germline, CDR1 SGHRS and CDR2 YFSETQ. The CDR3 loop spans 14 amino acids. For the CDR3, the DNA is TGCGCCAGTACACTAGCGGGGGGGTACAATGAGCAGTTCTTC. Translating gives CASTLAGGYNEQFF.

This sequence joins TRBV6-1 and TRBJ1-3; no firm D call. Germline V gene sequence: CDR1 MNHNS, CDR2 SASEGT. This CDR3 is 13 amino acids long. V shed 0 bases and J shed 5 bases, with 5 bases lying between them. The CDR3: CASSEAPRNTIYF. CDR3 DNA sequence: TGTGCCAGCAGTGAAGCGCCTCGAAACACCATATATTTT.

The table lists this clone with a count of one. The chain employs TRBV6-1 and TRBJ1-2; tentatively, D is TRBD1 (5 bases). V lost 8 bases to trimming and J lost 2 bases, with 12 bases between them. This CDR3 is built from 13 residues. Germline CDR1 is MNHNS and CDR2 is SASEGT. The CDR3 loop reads CASGDPLNYGYTF. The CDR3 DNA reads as TGTGCCAGCGGGGACCCATTAAACTATGGCTACACCTTC.

This CDR3 is CASRTVSYEQYF. The CDR3 region has the DNA TGTGCCAGCCGGACAGTCTCCTACGAGCAGTACTTC. The chain joins TRBV6-1 to TRBJ2-7, with a possible D match to TRBD1 (6 bases). The CDR3 runs 12 residues. Germline CDR1 and CDR2: MNHNS and SASEGT. V lost 8 bases and J lost 0, with 8 bases in between.

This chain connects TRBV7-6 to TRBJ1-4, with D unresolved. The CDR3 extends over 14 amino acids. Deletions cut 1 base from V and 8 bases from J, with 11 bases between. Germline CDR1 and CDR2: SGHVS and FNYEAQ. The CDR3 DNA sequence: TGTGCCAGCAGCTTAGAGGCGAGGGCCGAAAAACTGTTTTTT. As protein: CASSLEARAEKLFF.